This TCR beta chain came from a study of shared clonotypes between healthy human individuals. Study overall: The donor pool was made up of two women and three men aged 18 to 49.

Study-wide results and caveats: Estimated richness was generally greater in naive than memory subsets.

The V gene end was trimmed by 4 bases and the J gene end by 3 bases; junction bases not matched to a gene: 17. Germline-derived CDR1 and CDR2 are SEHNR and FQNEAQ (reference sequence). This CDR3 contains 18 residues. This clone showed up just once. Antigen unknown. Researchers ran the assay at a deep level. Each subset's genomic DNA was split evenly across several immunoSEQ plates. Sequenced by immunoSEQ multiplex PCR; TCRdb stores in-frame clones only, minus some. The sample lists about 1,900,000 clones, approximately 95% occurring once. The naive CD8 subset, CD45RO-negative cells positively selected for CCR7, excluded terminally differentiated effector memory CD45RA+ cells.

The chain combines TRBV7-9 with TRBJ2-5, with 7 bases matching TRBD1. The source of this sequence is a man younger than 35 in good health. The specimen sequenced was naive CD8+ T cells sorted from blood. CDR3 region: CASSSPPYRTGREETQYF. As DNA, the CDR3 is TGTGCCAGCAGCTCCCCCCCGTATCGGACAGGACGAGAAGAGACCCAGTACTTC. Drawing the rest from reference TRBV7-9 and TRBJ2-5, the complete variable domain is DTGVSQNPRHKITKRGQNVTFRCDPISEHNRLYWYRQTLGQGPEFLTYFQNEAQLEKSRLLSDRFSAERPKGSFSTLEIQRTEQGDSAMYLCASSSPPYRTGREETQYFGPGTRLLVL.